The rows below give T cell receptor beta chains drawn from one sample of a study of T cells after posttransplantation cyclophosphamide. Some clones are missing from TCRdb's copy, which holds only in-frame ones; the method was immunoSEQ multiplex PCR. The sample records roughly 20,000 clones, about 86% being singletons. Sequencing used PBMCs, obtained roughly a year after allogeneic stem cell transplant with calcineurin inhibitor and methotrexate. The receptors were gathered from a female patient younger than 45 who received an allogeneic stem cell transplant from an unrelated donor, was CMV-positive, and had acute and chronic GVHD. A subset of T cells may come from the graft donor. The CDR3 runs from the conserved cysteine through the conserved F or W. A D gene is named only where the DNA matches it firmly. Clone size is stated in some rows and not others, as once, few, many or a class when expanded.

clone_size,j_call,d_call,v_call,cdr3_aa,cdr3_nt
.,TRBJ1-3,TRBD1,TRBV5-1,CASSPRDGTGAHSGNTIYF,TGCGCCAGCAGCCCTAGGGACGGGACAGGGGCCCACTCTGGAAACACCATATATTTT
.,TRBJ2-7,.,TRBV28,CASRGAASYEQYF,TGTGCCAGCAGGGGGGCCGCCTCCTACGAGCAGTACTTC
few,TRBJ2-7,TRBD2,TRBV7-9,CASSSTVTSGGALYEQYF,TGTGCCAGCAGCTCAACGGTTACTAGCGGGGGGGCCTTATACGAGCAGTACTTC
few,TRBJ2-5,.,TRBV7-9,CASSLSGETQYF,TGTGCCAGCAGCTTATCCGGAGAGACCCAGTACTTC
.,TRBJ1-2,.,TRBV4-1,CASSHEPGEGGYGYTF,TGCGCCAGCAGCCATGAACCTGGGGAGGGAGGCTATGGCTACACCTTC
.,TRBJ1-2,.,TRBV11-2,CASSSPMSYGYTF,TGTGCCAGCAGCTCGCCGATGAGCTATGGCTACACCTTC
.,TRBJ2-3,.,TRBV6-5,CASSYRRLADTQYF,TGTGCCAGCAGTTACCGACGTCTAGCAGATACGCAGTATTTT
.,TRBJ2-1,.,TRBV18,CASSPFLAYNEQFF,TGTGCCAGCTCACCGTTTCTAGCCTACAATGAGCAGTTCTTC
few,TRBJ1-1,.,TRBV30,CAWRRANTEAFF,TGTGCCTGGAGGAGGGCGAACACTGAAGCTTTCTTT
large,TRBJ1-2,TRBD1,TRBV18,CASSPGDSTNYGYTF,TGTGCCAGCTCACCGGGGGACAGCACTAACTATGGCTACACCTTC
once,TRBJ2-1,.,TRBV5-4,CASSFGVEQFF,TGTGCCAGCAGCTTCGGGGTTGAGCAGTTCTTC
.,TRBJ2-7,.,TRBV10-2,CASSDPDIQYF,TGCGCCAGCAGTGATCCAGATATTCAGTACTTC
.,TRBJ2-7,TRBD2,TRBV5-6,CASRFRGGEEQYF,TGTGCCAGCCGGTTTCGGGGGGGTGAAGAGCAGTACTTC
.,TRBJ1-5,.,TRBV5-1,CASSLVGGEEPQHF,TGCGCCAGCAGCTTGGTAGGGGGAGAGGAGCCCCAGCATTTT
.,TRBJ2-7,TRBD1,TRBV19,CASDPGTGASEQYF,TGTGCCAGTGATCCCGGGACAGGGGCGTCCGAGCAGTACTTC
.,TRBJ2-3,TRBD2,TRBV30,CAWSVPYLAGGRDTQYF,TGTGCCTGGAGTGTACCCTATTTAGCGGGGGGAAGGGATACGCAGTATTTT
.,TRBJ1-1,.,TRBV9,CASSSRQGGTEAFF,TGTGCCAGCAGCTCGCGTCAGGGTGGCACTGAAGCTTTCTTT
once,TRBJ1-2,TRBD1,TRBV29-1,CSVPGQGGDGYTF,TGCAGCGTTCCAGGACAGGGAGGCGATGGCTACACCTTC
.,TRBJ2-1,.,TRBV2,CAGRHLRDEQFF,TGTGCCGGCCGACATCTACGCGATGAGCAGTTCTTC
.,TRBJ2-1,TRBD2,TRBV27,CASSLSPGLAEFGEQFF,TGTGCCAGCAGTTTATCGCCGGGACTAGCGGAATTCGGTGAGCAGTTCTTC
.,TRBJ2-3,.,TRBV6-6,CASSSRGVGTDTQYF,TGTGCCAGCAGTTCGCGCGGGGTGGGCACAGATACGCAGTATTTT
.,TRBJ2-5,TRBD1,TRBV28,CASSSPDREETQYF,TGTGCCAGCAGTTCCCCGGACAGGGAAGAGACCCAGTACTTC
.,TRBJ2-7,TRBD1,TRBV7-2,CASSWDRDYEQYF,TGTGCCAGCAGCTGGGACAGGGATTACGAGCAGTACTTC
.,TRBJ2-2,.,TRBV4-1,CASSQELAAGELFF,TGCGCCAGCAGCCAAGAATTAGCCGCCGGGGAGCTGTTTTTT
once,TRBJ2-7,.,TRBV6-1,CASSDGYYEQYF,TGTGCCAGCAGTGACGGGTACTACGAGCAGTACTTC
.,TRBJ2-1,.,TRBV5-4,CASSPRGGEGNEQFF,TGTGCCAGCAGCCCCCGAGGTGGTGAGGGCAATGAGCAGTTCTTC
once,TRBJ2-5,.,TRBV28,CASSPEGPSLHETQYF,TGTGCCAGCAGTCCCGAGGGCCCATCTCTGCATGAGACCCAGTACTTC
.,TRBJ1-2,.,TRBV9,CASSPPHSRDYGYTF,TGTGCCAGCAGCCCACCCCATTCACGAGACTATGGCTACACCTTC
.,TRBJ2-4,.,TRBV2,CASSEVIAVWGNIQYF,TGTGCCAGCAGTGAAGTGATAGCGGTCTGGGGGAACATTCAGTACTTC
.,TRBJ2-7,TRBD2,TRBV30,CAWMGGYEQYF,TGTGCCTGGATGGGGGGGTACGAGCAGTACTTC